This passage covers 16 T cell receptor beta chains from one sample sequenced in a study of blood T cell repertoires in COVID-19. Clones were sequenced by immunoSEQ multiplex PCR, and TCRdb holds only the in-frame ones, with some missing. The sample records fewer than 200,000 clones, 80% to 90% being singletons. The sequencing input was peripheral blood. Receptor source: a man aged 18 to 30 who had recovered from COVID-19.

The chain joins TRBV10-3 to TRBJ2-3; 12 bases match TRBD2. This CDR3 is 16 amino acids long. The V gene end was trimmed by 4 bases and the J gene end by 6 bases; junction bases not matched to a gene: 8. From germline, CDR1 is ENHRY and CDR2 SYGVKD. The CDR3 spells CAISVRTSGDGDTQYF. As DNA, the CDR3 is TGTGCCATCAGTGTTAGGACTAGCGGGGATGGGGATACGCAGTATTTT.

The rearrangement joins TRBV19 to TRBJ2-1; 7 positions agree with TRBD2. The germline gives CDR1 LNHDA, CDR2 SQIVND (reference sequence). With 4 bases clipped from V and 12 bases from J, the junction kept 12 bases outside the gene matches. The CDR3 totals 14 residues. The DNA for the CDR3 is TGTGCCAGTAGTAATGGGGGGGGACCTACCCCGCAGTTCTTC. This gives the protein CASSNGGGPTPQFF.

The rearrangement joins TRBV29-1 to TRBJ2-2, with D hard to call. The V gene's germline CDR1 is SQVTM and CDR2 ANQGSEA. CDR3 length: 13 residues. V dropped 0 bases and J dropped 6 bases, with 8 bases sitting between them. CDR3 nucleotides: TGCAGCGTTGAAGACCTCCTCGCCGGGGAGCTGTTTTTT. Its protein is CSVEDLLAGELFF.

This sequence joins TRBV28 and TRBJ1-2, with D unresolved. The V gene's germline CDR1 is MDHEN and CDR2 SYDVKM. V was pared by 3 bases and J by 8 bases, with 13 bases between. The CDR3 contains 13 residues. The CDR3 reads CASSLAPVYGYTF. DNA of the CDR3: TGTGCCAGCAGTTTGGCCCCAGTGTACGGCTACACCTTC.

This clone is a singleton in its sample. CDR3 loop: CASSFLLANTGELFF. In DNA form, the CDR3 reads TGTGCCAGCAGCTTTTTACTAGCGAACACCGGGGAGCTGTTTTTT. The chain employs TRBV7-2 and TRBJ2-2; possible D gene TRBD2, 5 bases. The CDR3 runs 15 residues. Trimming took 3 bases from V and 0 from J, leaving 8 bases between them. CDR1 and CDR2 from the germline V gene are SGHTA and FQGNSA.

The V gene is TRBV2, the J gene TRBJ1-1, with 7 bases aligning to TRBD1. The CDR3 runs to 14 residues. V trimming: 7 bases; J trimming: 0 bases; junction bases outside the gene matches: 5. CDR1 SNHLY and CDR2 FYNNEI come from the germline V gene. The CDR3 is CASTDTGVNTEAFF. The DNA for the CDR3 is TGTGCCAGCACCGATACAGGGGTGAACACTGAAGCTTTCTTT.

The chain's CDR3 is CATSDLQGTSGETQYF. The CDR3 region has the DNA TGTGCCACCAGTGATTTGCAGGGCACAAGTGGAGAGACCCAGTACTTC. This chain connects TRBV24-1 to TRBJ2-5; D is possibly TRBD1 (5 bases). The V end was cut by 0 bases, the J end by 4 bases, with 14 bases between. Germline CDR1 is KGHDR and CDR2 is SFDVKD. This CDR3 is built from 16 residues.

V and J are TRBV14 and TRBJ2-7; D remains ambiguous. This CDR3 spans 14 amino acids. Germline CDR1 and CDR2: SGHDN and FVKESK. The V gene lost 4 bases and the J gene lost 0 bases, with 10 bases spanning the gap. As DNA, the CDR3 is TGTGCCAGCAGCCGGCGACATTTCTCCTACGAGCAGTACTTC. Protein: CASSRRHFSYEQYF.

This clone was detected only once. The chain couples TRBV6-6 to TRBJ1-5; weak D call: TRBD1 (5 bases). V was trimmed by 5 bases and J by 6 bases, leaving 11 bases between them. The CDR3 runs to 13 residues. Germline loops: CDR1 MNHNY, CDR2 SVGAGI (reference sequence). CDR3 loop: CASSAAGTQPQHF. For the CDR3, the DNA is TGTGCCAGCAGTGCCGCGGGGACTCAGCCCCAGCATTTT.

CDR3 in amino acids: CASSIQGPTEAFF. For the CDR3, the DNA is TGTGCCAGCAGTATCCAGGGTCCCACTGAAGCTTTCTTT. V gene TRBV27 combines with J gene TRBJ1-1, with D perhaps matching TRBD1 (5 bases). Germline loops: CDR1 MNHEY, CDR2 SMNVEV (reference sequence). V lost 5 bases to trimming and J lost 4 bases, with 11 bases between them. The length of the CDR3 is 13 residues.

The genes are TRBV5-1 and TRBJ2-2; weak D call: TRBD1 (5 bases). Germline CDR1 SGHRS, CDR2 YFSETQ. The CDR3 contains 13 residues. The V end lost 7 bases, the J end lost 5 bases, and 12 bases lay between the germline ends. CDR3 residues: CASAGPSTGELFF. The CDR3 region has the DNA TGCGCCAGCGCAGGGCCAAGTACCGGGGAGCTGTTTTTT.

This clone was picked up one time. The chain combines TRBV5-1 with TRBJ2-1; a weak D match, TRBD1 (6 bases). The germline V gene has CDR1 SGHRS and CDR2 YFSETQ. The CDR3 is 14 amino acids. Trimming shortened V by 0 bases and J by 8 bases, and 12 bases separated the two germline ends. Here the CDR3 DNA reads TGCGCCAGCAGCTTGGGGGGGCAGGTCGATGAGCAGTTCTTC. As protein: CASSLGGQVDEQFF.

The chain employs TRBV11-3 and TRBJ2-7, with 8 nucleotides matching TRBD2. The germline CDR1 and CDR2 sequences are SGHNT and YENEEA. V lost 4 bases and J lost 5; bases outside the gene matches: 7. The CDR3 extends over 14 amino acids. In DNA form, the CDR3 reads TGTGCCAGCAGCTCCAGAACGGGAGGGAACGAGCAGTACTTC. Translated, it gives CASSSRTGGNEQYF.

There are a few counts of this clone. The rearrangement uses TRBV10-3 and TRBJ2-1; D might be TRBD1 (6 bases). The V gene's germline CDR1 is ENHRY and CDR2 SYGVKD. The V end lost 2 bases, the J end lost 7 bases, and 18 bases lay between the germline ends. The CDR3 covers 16 residues. The DNA for the CDR3 is TGTGCCATCAGTGAGAACCCCGTAGGGGGTCGAAATGAGCAGTTCTTC. This sequence encodes CAISENPVGGRNEQFF.

The count of this clone is one. V and J are TRBV10-3 and TRBJ2-2; 12 bases agree with TRBD1. CDR1 is ENHRY, CDR2 SYGVKD, per germline. This CDR3 comprises 17 residues. The V and J ends lost 7 bases and 5 bases, in that order; junction bases with no gene match: 11. Here the CDR3 DNA reads TGTGCCATCATGGGAGGGACAGGGGGCGAGAGGACCGGGGAGCTGTTTTTT. Protein product: CAIMGGTGGERTGELFF.

The rearrangement uses TRBV30 and TRBJ1-5, with TRBD1 matching 9 bases. V lost 0 bases, J lost 4 bases, and 7 bases stayed unmatched. The CDR3 sequence is 16 residues long. CDR1 is GTSNPN, CDR2 SVGIG, per germline (reference sequence). The CDR3 spells CAWSVGTGLINQPQHF. As DNA, the CDR3 is TGTGCCTGGAGTGTGGGGACAGGGTTAATTAATCAGCCCCAGCATTTT.